This T cell receptor beta chain was observed in a study of OX40 agonist ivuxolimab in advanced cancers. Turning to the overall study: Ivuxolimab was a fully human IgG2 agonistic monoclonal antibody targeting the costimulatory receptor OX40 (CD134). Intravenous ivuxolimab was administered to patients every 2 weeks at six dose levels: 0.01, 0.1, 0.3, 1.5, 3 and 10 mg/kg. Among the roughly 50 dose-escalation patients, around 19 had hepatocellular carcinoma, roughly 15 melanoma, 9 renal cell carcinoma and 9 head and neck cancer. In the dose-escalation cohort, around four fifths of patients were male, and the mean age was approximately 60 years with a range of roughly 20 to 85. Prior anti-PD-1, anti-PD-L1 or anti-CTLA-4 therapy was permitted, and checkpoint inhibitors had been received by about 44% of dose-escalation patients. Partial responses were achieved by three dose-escalation patients, of whom one had hepatocellular carcinoma and two had cutaneous melanoma. The purpose of peripheral TCRbeta sequencing was to test whether ivuxolimab changed TCR sequence diversity and led to clonal T-cell expansion. The paper describes the monotherapy dose-escalation part (N of about 57 patients) of the phase I trial of ivuxolimab.

For sequencing of the TCRbeta CDR3 region, genomic DNA was extracted from the sorted cells. The immunoSEQ Assay was used to sequence the TCRbeta CDR3 regions. Here the immuneACCESS table is served through TCRdb, limited to in-frame sequences with V and J called. Missing clones are a known gap in these copies; in checked studies unresolved V genes cover under half, and the rest lacks a known reason. In this sample the table shows approximately 38,000 clones, less than 85% of which occur a single time. 6.5% to 8% of the sample rests with the top ten. Summary of the overall study and its limitations: Clonal expansion of both CD4+ and CD8+ blood T cells was observed from baseline to week 6 at doses 0.1 to 3.0 mg/kg. Low levels of normalized T-cell clonal expansion were also shown by some nonresponding patients. The antigen specificity of the peripheral T cells that underwent clonal expansion was not determined. After ivuxolimab, expanded clones were on average more numerous among CD8+ T cells than among CD4+ T cells. In the 0.1-3.0 mg/kg groups, partial responders had among the lowest normalized peripheral clonal expansion, particularly in CD8+ T cells.

The trial excluded patients who had a history of autoimmune disease or were on systemic immunosuppression. In every dose cohort, peripheral blood was drawn for TCR sequencing at baseline, cycle 4 day 1, and cycle 7 day 1. The samples were taken from a phase I, first-in-human, multicenter, open-label dose-escalation trial of ivuxolimab. Adults with locally advanced or metastatic melanoma, renal cell carcinoma, hepatocellular carcinoma or head and neck squamous cell carcinoma were enrolled in the trial. Before TCR sequencing, CD4+ T cells and CD8+ T cells were sorted from peripheral blood as separate populations. The CDR3 goes from the cysteine to the phenylalanine over 14 residues. Only CDR3 DNA is held: 42 bases, read in frame from base 1. V is clipped by 7 bases and J by 4 bases, and the sequence between their germline boundaries is 13 bases long. The CDR1 and CDR2 encoded by the germline V gene are SNHLY and FYNNEI.

As to this clone: Its antigen specificity is not known. Per-base quality was not reported, and no clone a single base away is much larger than it.

This chain is built from TRBV2 and TRBJ2-2; possibly the D gene is TRBD2, per 6 matching bases. Material: CD4+ or CD8+ T cells sorted from blood, obtained in a trial of the OX40 agonist ivuxolimab. This clonotype originated in an adult with an advanced solid tumor such as melanoma, head and neck, liver or kidney cancer. The nucleotides are TGTGCCAGCATTCTCGGGAGCCCCACCGGGGAGCTGTTTTTT. This codes for CASILGSPTGELFF.